These 7 T cell receptor beta chains share one sample of origin, sequenced in a study of breast tumors, draining lymph nodes, adjacent tissues. Breast cancer patients provided tissue from their axillary draining lymph nodes. TCRdb used MiXCR to reprocess the multiplex PCR reads, holding one entry per CDR3 protein. The sample lists some 85,000 distinct CDR3 sequences; approximately 30% were seen once. Sequencing was carried out using axillary lymph node tissue. Every receptor here comes from a female donor with breast cancer. Some clones in this sample may be carry-over from other donors' samples.

This clonotype was seen many times. This chain connects TRBV20-1 to TRBJ2-1; the D is unclear. Trimming cost V 4 bases and J 8 bases, with 12 bases left between them. The CDR3 covers 12 residues. Germline CDR1 reads DFQATT; CDR2 reads SNEGSKA (reference sequence). CDR3 protein: CSAIFNFDEQFF. CDR3 nucleotides: TGCAGTGCTATATTTAATTTCGATGAGCAGTTCTTC.

A word on this clonotype: A read error is likely, as this CDR3 ends without the conserved phenylalanine or tryptophan. The rearrangement links TRBV7-2 to TRBJ2-7; D may match TRBD1 or TRBD2 (5 bases each). Germline V gene sequence: CDR1 SGHTA, CDR2 FQGNSA. This CDR3 has 14 residues. Trimming removed 8 bases from V and 3 bases from J, with 17 bases in between. As DNA, the CDR3 is TGTGCCAGCCGGGCTAGTGTGGGGGACTACGAGCAGTACCTC. It yields the protein CASRASVGDYEQYL.

This clonotype was seen ten or more times. The chain has TRBV9 and TRBJ2-7; D unresolved. Germline CDR1 is SGDLS and CDR2 is YYNGEE. There are 14 residues in the CDR3. With 0 bases removed from V and 0 bases from J, the gap between germline ends came to 7 bases. The CDR3 loop reads CASSVELSSYEQYF. The CDR3, as DNA: TGTGCCAGCAGCGTAGAACTCTCCTCCTACGAGCAGTACTTC.

The chain employs TRBV7-2 and TRBJ1-3, with D unresolved. Trimming removed 5 bases at V and 1 base at J, with 6 bases between. The germline CDR1 and CDR2 sequences are SGHTA and FQGNSA. The length of the CDR3 is 13 residues. CDR3 nucleotide sequence: TGTGCCAGCAGCACCAGATCTGGAAACACCATATATTTT. Its translation: CASSTRSGNTIYF.

On this clonotype itself: It is unclear where the CDR3 begins or ends on the DNA, so no DNA is shown, and the CDR3 is as TCRdb lists it. The V gene is TRBV7-8, the J gene TRBJ1-5; the table's D call TRBD1 went unverified against the DNA. The CDR3 spans 19 residues, counting both ends. In germline, CDR1 is SGHVS, CDR2 FQNEAQ. The CDR3 loop reads CASRRRGEKLFFGSGTQHF.

This clonotype was counted many times. V is TRBV10-3 and J is TRBJ2-3; D unresolved. V lost 7 bases, J lost 2 bases, and 13 bases lay in between. The CDR3 is 14 residues long. Germline V gene lookup returns CDR1 ENHRY and CDR2 SYGVKD. CDR3: CAITQTGNTDTQYF. The CDR3 DNA reads TGTGCCATCACCCAGACTGGGAACACAGATACGCAGTATTTT.

As concerns this clonotype: The missing conserved phenylalanine or tryptophan at the end of this CDR3 makes a read error likely. The DNA is omitted, as the CDR3 cannot be located on it reliably, and the CDR3 follows TCRdb's listing. This chain connects TRBV7-9 to TRBJ1-2; the table's D call, TRBD1, was not checked against the DNA. The CDR3 sequence runs 14 residues, both termini included. Germline V gene sequence: CDR1 SEHNR, CDR2 FQNEAQ (reference sequence). The CDR3 reads CASSSDNVNYGYAI.